A selection of T cell receptor beta chains follows, all from one sample in a study of control samples from healthy donors and cancer patients. Data came from immunoSEQ multiplex PCR; TCRdb stores just in-frame clones and leaves some out. The data contain about 220,000 clones, around 94% of them singletons. The sequenced sample was blood. These receptors came from a man in his fifties or sixties in good health. Each CDR3 is given with its conserved first and last residue. The D gene is left open where the match is weak. Clone size appears in some rows only: once, few, many, or a class for an expanded clone.

D gene	J gene	clone size	V gene	CDR3 DNA	CDR3 protein
TRBD1	TRBJ1-6	NA	TRBV11-2	TGTGCCAGCAGCCCCTGGGACAGGGCTTACGAATCACCCCTCCACTTT	CASSPWDRAYESPLHF
NA	TRBJ2-2	NA	TRBV20-1	TGCAGTGCTAGTTCGGGGAGTAAGAACACCGGGGAGCTGTTTTTT	CSASSGSKNTGELFF
TRBD1	TRBJ2-5	NA	TRBV5-6	TGTGCCAGCAGTCCGACAGGGGGATCAGAGACCCAGTACTTC	CASSPTGGSETQYF
NA	TRBJ1-4	NA	TRBV7-9	TGTGCCAGCAGCTTAAATCTCCGGGGCTGGGAAAAACTGTTTTTT	CASSLNLRGWEKLFF
NA	TRBJ1-3	once	TRBV6-6	TGTGCCAGCAAAATCGACACCATATATTTT	CASKIDTIYF
NA	TRBJ2-5	NA	TRBV5-1	TGCGCCAGCAGCTCGGGGGTCCAAGAGACCCAGTACTTC	CASSSGVQETQYF
TRBD1	TRBJ2-7	NA	TRBV7-2	TGTGCCAGCAGCTTATACGGGACAGGGGGGTCCTACGAGCAGTACTTC	CASSLYGTGGSYEQYF
NA	TRBJ1-5	NA	TRBV27	TGTGCCAGCAGTTCTACCACGATGAATCAGCCCCAGCATTTT	CASSSTTMNQPQHF
NA	TRBJ2-1	NA	TRBV14	TGTGCCAGCAGCCAACCCCTCTCCGAGAGCGGTGGGTACAATGAGCAGTTCTTC	CASSQPLSESGGYNEQFF
NA	TRBJ1-1	NA	TRBV29-1	TGCAGCGATTGGTCAGGGTCTAGTTTTGGCACTGAAGCTTTCTTT	CSDWSGSSFGTEAFF
TRBD1	TRBJ2-7	NA	TRBV27	TGTGCCAGCAGTTTGGGGACAGGGGTGTACGAGCAGTACTTC	CASSLGTGVYEQYF
TRBD1	TRBJ2-1	NA	TRBV18	TGTGCCAGCTCACCACCGGGACAGGGAGGTGAGCAGTTCTTC	CASSPPGQGGEQFF
TRBD2	TRBJ2-7	NA	TRBV7-6	TGTGCCAGCAGCTTATTTGAGGGCGGGGGCTACGAGCAGTACTTC	CASSLFEGGGYEQYF
NA	TRBJ2-2	few	TRBV2	TGTGCCAGCAGTGGGGCGGGGCGGAACACCGGGGAGCTGTTTTTT	CASSGAGRNTGELFF
TRBD1	TRBJ2-3	once	TRBV19	TGTGCCAGTACCCCGCGCCAGGGGGCGTCAACAGATACGCAGTATTTT	CASTPRQGASTDTQYF
NA	TRBJ1-1	NA	TRBV12-5	TGTGCTAGTGGTTTGAGGGACAAAGCTTTCTTT	CASGLRDKAFF
NA	TRBJ1-1	NA	TRBV6-4	TGTGCCAGCAGTGCCCTCGGATCGACTGAAGCTTTCTTT	CASSALGSTEAFF
NA	TRBJ2-1	once	TRBV5-1	TGCGCCAGCAGCTTGCAGACGCCTACCTACAATGAGCAGTTCTTC	CASSLQTPTYNEQFF
NA	TRBJ1-5	NA	TRBV3-1/TRBV3-2	TGTGCCAGCAGCCAAGAGGGAAATCAGCCCCAGCATTTT	CASSQEGNQPQHF
TRBD1	TRBJ1-1	NA	TRBV6-5	TGTGCCAGCAGTCAGCCGACAGGGGCCGGTTTTGAAGCTTTCTTT	CASSQPTGAGFEAFF
TRBD1	TRBJ2-1	once	TRBV29-1	TGCAGCGTCGGACAGGGTTTAACCTACAATGAGCAGTTCTTC	CSVGQGLTYNEQFF
TRBD2	TRBJ2-1	NA	TRBV4-1	TGCGCCAGCAGAACTAGCGGGGCCTCCTACAATGAGCAGTTCTTC	CASRTSGASYNEQFF
TRBD1	TRBJ1-3	NA	TRBV7-9	TGTGCCAGCAGCCGGAACAGGGGGATAACTGGAAACACCATATATTTT	CASSRNRGITGNTIYF
NA	TRBJ2-7	NA	TRBV5-1	TGCGCCAGCAGCTTGGACGACGGGAATCAGCAGTACTTC	CASSLDDGNQQYF
NA	TRBJ1-2	NA	TRBV19	TGTGCCAGTAGACCTTTGGCACAGTATGGCTACACCTTC	CASRPLAQYGYTF
NA	TRBJ1-1	NA	TRBV6-6	TGTGCCAGCAGTTACACGAGGGCTGGAACTGAAGCTTTCTTT	CASSYTRAGTEAFF
NA	TRBJ1-1	NA	TRBV20-1	TGCAGTGCTAGAGCGGGAGGGGGAGCTTTCTTT	CSARAGGGAFF
TRBD2	TRBJ2-5	few	TRBV6-2/TRBV6-3	TGTGCCAGCAGTTACTGGCGGGGGGGTTCAGGAGAGACCCAGTACTTC	CASSYWRGGSGETQYF
NA	TRBJ1-1	NA	TRBV6-6	TGTGCCAGCAGTCCAACAGAGTTGAACACTGAAGCTTTCTTT	CASSPTELNTEAFF
NA	TRBJ2-7	NA	TRBV28	TGTGCCAGCGGAGGGGGGTGGACAGGCCCGGGGAACGAGCAGTACTTC	CASGGGWTGPGNEQYF
NA	TRBJ1-6	NA	TRBV2	TGTGCCAGCAGGACCGAGGGCCCTATGAGCTCACCCCTCCACTTT	CASRTEGPMSSPLHF
NA	TRBJ1-5	NA	TRBV2	TGTGCCAGCAGTGAAATGGCTAGCAATCAGCCCCAGCATTTT	CASSEMASNQPQHF
TRBD1	TRBJ1-4	once	TRBV10-2	TGCGCCAGCTGCGGACAGGGGACTAATGAAAAACTGTTTTTT	CASCGQGTNEKLFF
NA	TRBJ1-5	NA	TRBV2	TGTGCCAGCAGTGAACAGACACTGCGTCGCAATCAGCCCCAGCATTTT	CASSEQTLRRNQPQHF
NA	TRBJ1-4	NA	TRBV18	TGTGCCAGCTCACCAGGGTCGGATAGAGAGGAAAAACTGTTTTTT	CASSPGSDREEKLFF
NA	TRBJ2-1	NA	TRBV7-2	TGTGCCAGCAGCTTACAGGGTTACAATGAGCAGTTCTTC	CASSLQGYNEQFF
NA	TRBJ1-2	NA	TRBV5-8	TGTGCCAGCAGCTGGAGTTCGTTAGGCTACACCTTC	CASSWSSLGYTF
NA	TRBJ1-2	NA	TRBV14	TGTGCCAGCAGCCAAGGAGGGGGACCCCCCCCAGAAGGCTACACCTTC	CASSQGGGPPPEGYTF
TRBD2	TRBJ2-3	NA	TRBV5-1	TGCGCCAGCAGCCCTCTAGCGGGGGGGCTTACAGATACGCAGTATTTT	CASSPLAGGLTDTQYF
NA	TRBJ2-3	NA	TRBV6-1	TGTGCCAGCAGTGAACAAGGAGGAAATACGCAGTATTTT	CASSEQGGNTQYF
NA	TRBJ2-5	NA	TRBV19	TGTGCCAGTAGTCCGCAGGGCACCCAAGAGACCCAGTACTTC	CASSPQGTQETQYF
NA	TRBJ2-6	NA	TRBV19	TGTGCCAGTAGTAGCAGGGGATTGGGGGCCAACGTCCTGACTTTC	CASSSRGLGANVLTF
NA	TRBJ2-5	NA	TRBV5-1	TGCGCCAGCAGCTTGGGGGACGGAGAGACCCAGTACTTC	CASSLGDGETQYF
NA	TRBJ1-1	NA	TRBV18	TGTGCCAGCTCACCAATCGTCGACGTTGAAGCTTTCTTT	CASSPIVDVEAFF
TRBD1	TRBJ1-5	NA	TRBV4-1	TGCGCCAGCAGCCACCGGACAGGGGATACGCCCCAGCATTTT	CASSHRTGDTPQHF
NA	TRBJ2-7	NA	TRBV18	TGTGCCAGCTCACCGCCCGAGGCGGGAGAGCAGTACTTC	CASSPPEAGEQYF
NA	TRBJ2-6	NA	TRBV7-7	TGTGCCAGCAGCCTGGGGGGGCTTGGGGCCAACGTCCTGACTTTC	CASSLGGLGANVLTF
NA	TRBJ2-5	once	TRBV11-2	TGTGCCAGCAGCTTAGTCGGAGAGACCCAGTACTTC	CASSLVGETQYF
NA	TRBJ1-1	NA	TRBV7-2	TGTGCCAGCAGAGTACAGAACACTGAAGCTTTCTTT	CASRVQNTEAFF
NA	TRBJ1-5	NA	TRBV13	TGTGCCAGCAGCCGCCAGGGGATTCAACAGCCCCAGCATTTT	CASSRQGIQQPQHF
NA	TRBJ1-5	NA	TRBV6-2/TRBV6-3	TGTGCCAGCAGTGCAGGGAGAAATCAGCCCCAGCATTTT	CASSAGRNQPQHF
NA	TRBJ2-1	NA	TRBV3-1/TRBV3-2	TGTGCCAGCAGCCAAGCTAATGAGCAGTTCTTC	CASSQANEQFF
NA	TRBJ1-2	NA	TRBV2	TGTGCCAGCAGTGATTACATGTATGGCTACACCTTC	CASSDYMYGYTF
TRBD1	TRBJ2-5	NA	TRBV27	TGTGCCAGCAGTCCGACGGCCCGACAGGGAGACCAAGAGACCCAGTACTTC	CASSPTARQGDQETQYF
TRBD1	TRBJ1-3	NA	TRBV18	TGTGCCAGCTCACCTCAGAGACAGGGGGCTTTCTCTGGAAACACCATATATTTT	CASSPQRQGAFSGNTIYF
NA	TRBJ1-3	once	TRBV5-1	TGCGCCAGCAGAACCTATAGCTCTGGAAACACCATATATTTT	CASRTYSSGNTIYF
NA	TRBJ1-2	NA	TRBV5-4	TGTGCCAGCAGCTTTCCGGGAAGGAACTATGGCTACACCTTC	CASSFPGRNYGYTF
TRBD1	TRBJ1-1	NA	TRBV6-6	TGTGCCAGCAGGCGGCAGGGGGCGAACACTGAAGCTTTCTTT	CASRRQGANTEAFF
NA	TRBJ1-2	NA	TRBV11-2	TGTGCCAGCAGCCCCCGAAGGGGGGGCTTTGATGGCTACACCTTC	CASSPRRGGFDGYTF
TRBD1	TRBJ1-4	NA	TRBV19	TGTGCCAGTAGTATTTGGAGACAGGGAGGCGAAAAACTGTTTTTT	CASSIWRQGGEKLFF